This T cell receptor (beta chain) was retrieved from a study of cytomegalovirus exposure and HLA in healthy donors. Whole-study findings and limits: Across donors, most TCRs were seen rarely, yet some public ones were widespread. Later, an analysis found that TCR clusters from the first cohort tended to co-occur in the 90 to 150 validation repertoires. The investigators catalogued 150 to 200 TCR beta chains as cytomegalovirus-associated.

Assay used: immunoSEQ multiplex PCR; TCRdb lists only in-frame clones, some missing. The sample lists 180,000 or so clones; just under 90% were seen once. The donors were part of the 120-subject validation cohort, which stood apart from the 666-subject first cohort. This clone came up a few times. No antigen is known for it. Germline V gives CDR1 LGHNA, CDR2 YSLEER. The CDR3 has 13 residues. V lost 4 bases, J lost 7 bases, and 3 bases stayed unmatched. The sequence was obtained from a woman in her twenties or thirties in good health and CMV-seronegative. The specimen was PBMCs. The rearrangement links TRBV4-3 to TRBJ2-5, with 10 nucleotides matching TRBD2. The CDR3 DNA reads as TGCGCCAGCAGCCGAGGACTAGCGGCGACCCAGTACTTC. Translating it yields CASSRGLAATQYF.